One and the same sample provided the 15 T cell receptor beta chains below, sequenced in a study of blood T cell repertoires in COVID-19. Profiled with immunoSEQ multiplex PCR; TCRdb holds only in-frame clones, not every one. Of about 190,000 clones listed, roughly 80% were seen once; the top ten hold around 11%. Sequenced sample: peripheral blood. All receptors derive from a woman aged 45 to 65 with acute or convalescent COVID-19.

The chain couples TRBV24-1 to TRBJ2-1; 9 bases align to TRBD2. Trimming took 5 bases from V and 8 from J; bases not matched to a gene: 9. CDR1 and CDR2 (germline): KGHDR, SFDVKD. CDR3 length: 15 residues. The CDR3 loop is CATSGGGALVDEQFF. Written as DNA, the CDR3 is TGTGCCACCAGTGGCGGGGGGGCTCTAGTCGATGAGCAGTTCTTC.

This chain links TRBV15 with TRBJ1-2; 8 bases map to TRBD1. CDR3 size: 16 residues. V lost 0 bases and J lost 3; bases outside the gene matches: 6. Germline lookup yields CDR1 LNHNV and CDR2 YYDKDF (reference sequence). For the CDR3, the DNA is TGTGCCACCAGCAGAGATTTCAGGGGGCATGACTATGGCTACACCTTC. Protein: CATSRDFRGHDYGYTF.

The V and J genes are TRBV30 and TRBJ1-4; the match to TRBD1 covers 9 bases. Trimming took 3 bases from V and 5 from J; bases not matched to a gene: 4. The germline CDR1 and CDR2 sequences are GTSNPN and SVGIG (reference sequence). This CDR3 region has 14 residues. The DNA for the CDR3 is TGTGCCTGGAGCAAGGACAGGGGAAATGAAAAACTGTTTTTT. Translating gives CAWSKDRGNEKLFF. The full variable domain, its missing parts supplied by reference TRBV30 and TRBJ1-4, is SQTIHQWPATLVQPVGSPLSLECTVEGTSNPNLYWYRQAAGRGLQLLFYSVGIGQISSEVPQNLSASRPQDRQFILSSKKLLLSDSGFYLCAWSKDRGNEKLFFGSGTQLSVL.

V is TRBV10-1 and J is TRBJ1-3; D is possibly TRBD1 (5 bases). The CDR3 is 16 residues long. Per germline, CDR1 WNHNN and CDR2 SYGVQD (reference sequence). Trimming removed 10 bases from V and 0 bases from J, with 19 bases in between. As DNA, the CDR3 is TGCGCCAACCACGAAGGCAAGGGGCCCTCTGGAAACACCATATATTTT. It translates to CANHEGKGPSGNTIYF.

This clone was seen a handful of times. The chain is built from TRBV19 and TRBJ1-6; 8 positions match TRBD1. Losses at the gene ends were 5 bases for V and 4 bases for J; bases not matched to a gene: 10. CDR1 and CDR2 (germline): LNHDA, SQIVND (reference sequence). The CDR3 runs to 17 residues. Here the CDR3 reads CASSPLPGQAYNSPLHF. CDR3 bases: TGTGCCAGTAGTCCCCTACCGGGACAGGCTTATAATTCACCCCTCCACTTT.

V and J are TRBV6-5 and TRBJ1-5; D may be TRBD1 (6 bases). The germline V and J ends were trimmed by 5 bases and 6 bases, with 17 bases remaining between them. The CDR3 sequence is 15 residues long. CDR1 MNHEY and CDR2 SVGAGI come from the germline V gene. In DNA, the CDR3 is TGTGCCAGCAGTCCCGACGGGGGCGGGGGTCAGCCCCAGCATTTT. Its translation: CASSPDGGGGQPQHF.

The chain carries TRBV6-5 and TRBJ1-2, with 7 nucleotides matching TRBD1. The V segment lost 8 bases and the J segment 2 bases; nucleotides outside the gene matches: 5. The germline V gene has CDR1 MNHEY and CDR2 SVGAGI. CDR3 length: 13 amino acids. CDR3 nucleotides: TGTGCCAGCCTTGGACAGGCAAACTATGGCTACACCTTC. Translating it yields CASLGQANYGYTF.

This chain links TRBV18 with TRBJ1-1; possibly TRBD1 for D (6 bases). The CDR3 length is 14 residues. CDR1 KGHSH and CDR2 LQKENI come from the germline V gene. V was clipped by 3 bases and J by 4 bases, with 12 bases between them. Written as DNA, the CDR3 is TGTGCCAGCTCACCGAAGGCAGGGGTCACTGAAGCTTTCTTT. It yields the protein CASSPKAGVTEAFF.

This chain's CDR3 is CASSFRPDRGHGYTF. The CDR3 nucleotides read TGCGCCAGCAGCTTCCGCCCCGACAGGGGGCACGGCTACACCTTC. This chain connects TRBV5-1 to TRBJ1-2, with TRBD1 matching 10 bases. CDR3 length: 15 residues. CDR1 is SGHRS, CDR2 YFSETQ, per germline. V shed 2 bases and J 8 bases; nucleotides not matched to a gene: 9. The whole variable domain, remainder taken from reference TRBV5-1 and TRBJ1-2, is KAGVTQTPRYLIKTRGQQVTLSCSPISGHRSVSWYQQTPGQGLQFLFEYFSETQRNKGNFPGRFSGRQFSNSRSEMNVSTLELGDSALYLCASSFRPDRGHGYTFGSGTRLTVV.

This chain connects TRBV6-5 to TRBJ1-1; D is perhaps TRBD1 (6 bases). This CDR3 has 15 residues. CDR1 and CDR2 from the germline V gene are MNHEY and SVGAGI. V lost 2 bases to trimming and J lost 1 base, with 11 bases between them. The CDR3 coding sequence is TGTGCCAGCAGTTACGGGGGCGCGAGGAACACTGAAGCTTTCTTT. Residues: CASSYGGARNTEAFF.

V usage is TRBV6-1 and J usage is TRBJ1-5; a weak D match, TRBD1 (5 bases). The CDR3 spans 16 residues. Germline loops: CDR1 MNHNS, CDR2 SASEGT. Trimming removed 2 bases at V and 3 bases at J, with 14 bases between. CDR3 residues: CASSERLRQTNQPQHF. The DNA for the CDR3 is TGTGCCAGCAGTGAAAGACTCCGACAGACCAATCAGCCCCAGCATTTT.

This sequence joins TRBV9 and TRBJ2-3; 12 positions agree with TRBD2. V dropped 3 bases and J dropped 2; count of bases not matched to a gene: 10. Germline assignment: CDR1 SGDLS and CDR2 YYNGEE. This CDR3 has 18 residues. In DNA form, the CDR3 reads TGTGCCAGCAGCGACGAGAGAACTAGCGGGGGGTCCACAGATACGCAGTATTTT. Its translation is CASSDERTSGGSTDTQYF. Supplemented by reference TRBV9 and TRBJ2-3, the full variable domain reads DSGVTQTPKHLITATGQRVTLRCSPRSGDLSVYWYQQSLDQGLQFLIQYYNGEERAKGNILERFSAQQFPDLHSELNLSSLELGDSALYFCASSDERTSGGSTDTQYFGPGTRLTVL.

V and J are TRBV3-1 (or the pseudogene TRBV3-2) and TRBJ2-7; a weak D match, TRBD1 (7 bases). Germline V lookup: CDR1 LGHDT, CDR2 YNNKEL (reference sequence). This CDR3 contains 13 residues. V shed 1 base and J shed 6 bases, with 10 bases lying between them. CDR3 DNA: TGTGCCAGCAGCCAAGGTCAGGGGGGCGAGCAGTACTTC. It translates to CASSQGQGGEQYF.

The CDR3 region is CASSLARGGHEKLFF. CDR3 in DNA: TGTGCCAGCAGCTTAGCGCGGGGGGGGCATGAAAAACTGTTTTTT. The chain is built from TRBV7-2 and TRBJ1-4; maybe TRBD1 (6 bases). There are 15 residues in the CDR3. Germline CDR1 and CDR2: SGHTA and FQGNSA. V gave up 0 bases and J gave up 6 bases, with 11 bases separating them.

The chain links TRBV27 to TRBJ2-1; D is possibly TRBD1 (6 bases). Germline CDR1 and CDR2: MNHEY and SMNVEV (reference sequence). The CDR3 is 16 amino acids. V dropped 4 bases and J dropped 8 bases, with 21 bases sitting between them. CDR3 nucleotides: TGTGCCAGCAGTTCGTGGGACACCCTGTTCGTGGATGAGCAGTTCTTC. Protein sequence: CASSSWDTLFVDEQFF.